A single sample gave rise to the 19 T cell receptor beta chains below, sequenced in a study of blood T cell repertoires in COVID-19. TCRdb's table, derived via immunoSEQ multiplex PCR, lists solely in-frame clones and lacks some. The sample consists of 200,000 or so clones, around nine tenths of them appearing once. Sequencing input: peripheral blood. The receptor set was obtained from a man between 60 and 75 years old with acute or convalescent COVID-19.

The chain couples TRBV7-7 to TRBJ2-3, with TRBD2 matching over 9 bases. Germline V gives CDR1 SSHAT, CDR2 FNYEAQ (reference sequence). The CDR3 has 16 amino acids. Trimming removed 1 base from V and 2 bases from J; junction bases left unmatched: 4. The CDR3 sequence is CASSLGLAGSTDTQYF. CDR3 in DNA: TGTGCCAGCAGCTTAGGTCTAGCGGGATCCACAGATACGCAGTATTTT.

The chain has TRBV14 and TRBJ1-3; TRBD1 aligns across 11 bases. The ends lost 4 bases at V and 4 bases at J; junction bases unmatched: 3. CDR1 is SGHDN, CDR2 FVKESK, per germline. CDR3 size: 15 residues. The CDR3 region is CASSPWTGGGNTIYF. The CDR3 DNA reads TGTGCCAGCAGCCCCTGGACAGGGGGCGGAAACACCATATATTTT.

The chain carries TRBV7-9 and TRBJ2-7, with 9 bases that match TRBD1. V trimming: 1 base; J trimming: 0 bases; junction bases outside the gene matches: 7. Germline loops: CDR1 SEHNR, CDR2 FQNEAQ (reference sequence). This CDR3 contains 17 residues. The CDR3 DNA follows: TGTGCCAGCAGCTTAGTTTTTCGACAGGGGGACTCCTACGAGCAGTACTTC. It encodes CASSLVFRQGDSYEQYF.

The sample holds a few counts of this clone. DNA of the CDR3: TGTGCCAGCAGCTTCGGCCTCGACAGGGGGCATGGAGGTCAGCCCCAGCATTTT. Translated: CASSFGLDRGHGGQPQHF. This sequence joins TRBV7-2 and TRBJ1-5, with TRBD1 identical over 10 bases. The CDR3 consists of 18 residues. The junction had 14 bases not matched to a gene; V was cut back by 3 bases and J by 6 bases. The germline V gene encodes CDR1 SGHTA and CDR2 FQGNSA.

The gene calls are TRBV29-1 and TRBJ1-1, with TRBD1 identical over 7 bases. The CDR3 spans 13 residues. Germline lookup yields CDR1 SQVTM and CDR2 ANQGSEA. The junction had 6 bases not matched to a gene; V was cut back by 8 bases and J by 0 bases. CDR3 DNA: TGCAGCACCCGGGACAGCATGAACACTGAAGCTTTCTTT. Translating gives CSTRDSMNTEAFF.

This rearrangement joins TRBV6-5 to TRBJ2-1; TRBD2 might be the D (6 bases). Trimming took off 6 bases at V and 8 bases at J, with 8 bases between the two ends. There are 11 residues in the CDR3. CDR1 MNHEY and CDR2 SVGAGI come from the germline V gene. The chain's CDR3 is CASRWGDEQFF. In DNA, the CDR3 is TGTGCCAGCAGGTGGGGGGATGAGCAGTTCTTC.

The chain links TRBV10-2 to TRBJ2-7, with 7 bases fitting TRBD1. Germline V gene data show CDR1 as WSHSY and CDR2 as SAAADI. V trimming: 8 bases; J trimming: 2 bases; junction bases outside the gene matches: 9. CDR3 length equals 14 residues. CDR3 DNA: TGCGCCAGCGTGAGCCCCCAGGGGGCCTACGAGCAGTACTTC. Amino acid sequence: CASVSPQGAYEQYF.

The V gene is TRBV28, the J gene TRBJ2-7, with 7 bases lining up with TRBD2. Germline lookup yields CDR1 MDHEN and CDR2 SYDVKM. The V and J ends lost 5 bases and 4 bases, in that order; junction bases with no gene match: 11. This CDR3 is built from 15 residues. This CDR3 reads CASSTRWGEGYEQYF. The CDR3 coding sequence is TGTGCCAGCAGTACCAGGTGGGGGGAGGGGTACGAGCAGTACTTC. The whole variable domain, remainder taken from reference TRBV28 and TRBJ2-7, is DVKVTQSSRYLVKRTGEKVFLECVQDMDHENMFWYRQDPGLGLRLIYFSYDVKMKEKGDIPEGYSVSREKKERFSLILESASTNQTSMYLCASSTRWGEGYEQYFGPGTRLTVT.

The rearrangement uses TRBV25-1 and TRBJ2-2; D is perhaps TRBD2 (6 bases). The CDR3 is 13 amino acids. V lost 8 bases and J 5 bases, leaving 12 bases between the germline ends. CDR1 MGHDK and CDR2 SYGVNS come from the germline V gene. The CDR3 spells CASAPAGTGELFF. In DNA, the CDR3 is TGTGCCAGCGCGCCGGCGGGAACCGGGGAGCTGTTTTTT.

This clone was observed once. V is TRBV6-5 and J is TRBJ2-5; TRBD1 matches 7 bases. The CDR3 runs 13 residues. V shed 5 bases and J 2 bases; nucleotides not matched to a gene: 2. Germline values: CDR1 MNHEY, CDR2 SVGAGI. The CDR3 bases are TGTGCCAGCAGTAGGGGACAGCAAGAGACCCAGTACTTC. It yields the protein CASSRGQQETQYF.

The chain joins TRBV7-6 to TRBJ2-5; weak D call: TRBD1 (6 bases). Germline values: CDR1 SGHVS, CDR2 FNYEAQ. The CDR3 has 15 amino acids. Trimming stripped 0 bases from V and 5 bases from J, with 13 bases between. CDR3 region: CASSLAGRGAETQYF. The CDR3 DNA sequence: TGTGCCAGCAGCTTAGCGGGCAGGGGAGCGGAGACCCAGTACTTC.

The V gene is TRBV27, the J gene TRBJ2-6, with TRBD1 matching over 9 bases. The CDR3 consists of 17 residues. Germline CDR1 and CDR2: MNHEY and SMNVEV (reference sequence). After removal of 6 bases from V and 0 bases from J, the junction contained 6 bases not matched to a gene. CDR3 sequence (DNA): TGTGCCAGCAGGAGACAGGGGGACAGCTCTGGGGCCAACGTCCTGACTTTC. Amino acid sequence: CASRRQGDSSGANVLTF.

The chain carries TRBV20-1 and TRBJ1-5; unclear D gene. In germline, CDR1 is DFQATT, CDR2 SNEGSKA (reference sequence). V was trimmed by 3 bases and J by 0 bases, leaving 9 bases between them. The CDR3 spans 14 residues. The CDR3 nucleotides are TGCAGTGCTAGTCATGGCAATAGCAATCAGCCCCAGCATTTT. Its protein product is CSASHGNSNQPQHF.

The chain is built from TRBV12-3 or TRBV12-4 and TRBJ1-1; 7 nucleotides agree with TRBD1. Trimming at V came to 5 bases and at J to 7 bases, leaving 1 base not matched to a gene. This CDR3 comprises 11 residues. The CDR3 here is CASSRTGEAFF. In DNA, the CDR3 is TGTGCCAGCAGTCGGACAGGTGAAGCTTTCTTT.

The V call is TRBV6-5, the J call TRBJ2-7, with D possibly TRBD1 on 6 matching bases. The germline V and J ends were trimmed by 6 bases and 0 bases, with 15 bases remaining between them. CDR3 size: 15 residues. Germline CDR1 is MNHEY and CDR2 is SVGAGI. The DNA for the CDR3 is TGTGCCAGCAGCCTTGACAGGCGAAGCTCCTACGAGCAGTACTTC. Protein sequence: CASSLDRRSSYEQYF.

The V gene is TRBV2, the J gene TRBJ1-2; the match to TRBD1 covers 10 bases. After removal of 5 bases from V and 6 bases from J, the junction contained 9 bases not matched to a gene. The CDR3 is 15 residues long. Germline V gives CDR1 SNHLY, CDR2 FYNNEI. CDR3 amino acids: CASSKRQGAGNGYTF. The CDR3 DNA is TGTGCCAGCAGTAAGAGACAGGGGGCAGGGAATGGCTACACCTTC.

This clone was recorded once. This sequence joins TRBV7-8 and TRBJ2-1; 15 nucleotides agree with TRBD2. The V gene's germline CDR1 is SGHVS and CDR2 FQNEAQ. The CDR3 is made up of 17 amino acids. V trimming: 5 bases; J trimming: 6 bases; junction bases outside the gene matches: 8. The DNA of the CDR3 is TGTGCCAGCAGCAGGACTAGCGGGGGGGCCTGGGGCAATGAGCAGTTCTTC. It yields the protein CASSRTSGGAWGNEQFF.

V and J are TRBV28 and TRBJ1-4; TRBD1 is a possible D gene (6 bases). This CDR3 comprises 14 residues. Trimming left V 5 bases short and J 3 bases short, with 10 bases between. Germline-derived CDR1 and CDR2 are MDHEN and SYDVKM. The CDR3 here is CASSPGGPNEKLFF. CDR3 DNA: TGTGCCAGCAGTCCGGGGGGGCCTAATGAAAAACTGTTTTTT.

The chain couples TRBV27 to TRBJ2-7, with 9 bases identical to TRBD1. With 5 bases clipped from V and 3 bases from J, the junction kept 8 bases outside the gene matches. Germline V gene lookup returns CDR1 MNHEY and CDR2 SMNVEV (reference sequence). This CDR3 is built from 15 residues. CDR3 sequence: CASSKTGTGLYEQYF. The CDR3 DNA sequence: TGTGCCAGCAGTAAAACCGGGACAGGGCTCTACGAGCAGTACTTC.